Presented here are 29 T cell receptor beta chains from one specimen sequenced in a study of blood T cell repertoires in COVID-19. TCRdb's copy holds only in-frame clones and misses some; the assay was immunoSEQ multiplex PCR. Of over 85,000 clones listed, 87% are singletons. Sequenced material: peripheral blood. These receptors all come from a human donor in a cohort sampled during active COVID-19.

The chain combines TRBV28 with TRBJ2-7, with TRBD2 identical over 8 bases. V lost 3 bases and J lost 2; bases outside the gene matches: 6. Looked up from germline, CDR1 is MDHEN and CDR2 is SYDVKM. There are 15 residues in the CDR3. The CDR3 bases are TGTGCCAGCAGTTTGGCGGGGGGAGGCCCCTACGAGCAGTACTTC. This encodes CASSLAGGGPYEQYF. Based on the CDR3 plus reference TRBV28 and TRBJ2-7, the full variable domain is DVKVTQSSRYLVKRTGEKVFLECVQDMDHENMFWYRQDPGLGLRLIYFSYDVKMKEKGDIPEGYSVSREKKERFSLILESASTNQTSMYLCASSLAGGGPYEQYFGPGTRLTVT.

This clone came up once. V and J are TRBV11-2 and TRBJ2-1; maybe TRBD2 (6 bases). Germline-derived CDR1 and CDR2 are SGHAT and FQNNGV. This CDR3 contains 14 residues. V was shortened by 5 bases and J by 5 bases, with 13 bases between the two germline ends. The CDR3: CASSSRGSHNEQFF. Written as DNA, the CDR3 is TGTGCCAGCAGCAGCCGGGGGTCACACAATGAGCAGTTCTTC.

Here the CDR3 reads CASSDSGGTRLNEQFF. Here the CDR3 DNA reads TGTGCCAGCAGTGACTCGGGGGGGACCCGCCTCAATGAGCAGTTCTTC. The chain uses TRBV6-4 and TRBJ2-1; TRBD2 matches at 7 bases. Looked up from germline, CDR1 is MRHNA and CDR2 is SNTAGT. V gave up 0 bases and J gave up 6 bases; unmatched junction bases: 8. This CDR3 has 16 amino acids.

V and J are TRBV6-5 and TRBJ2-7, with TRBD2 identical over 9 bases. The CDR3 sequence is 13 residues long. Germline CDR1 MNHEY, CDR2 SVGAGI. V dropped 4 bases and J dropped 5; count of bases not matched to a gene: 3. The CDR3 reads CASSFQREDEQYF. CDR3 nucleotide sequence: TGTGCCAGCAGTTTCCAGCGGGAGGACGAGCAGTACTTC.

This sequence joins TRBV3-1 (or the pseudogene TRBV3-2) and TRBJ2-6, with a weak D call TRBD1 (6 bases). The CDR3 has 18 amino acids. Germline CDR1 and CDR2: LGHDT and YNNKEL (reference sequence). V was clipped by 4 bases and J by 2 bases, with 18 bases between them. CDR3 DNA sequence: TGTGCCAGCAGCCTCGGGGCACCGACAGGTCCTGGGGCCAACGTCCTGACTTTC. Residues: CASSLGAPTGPGANVLTF.

The chain joins TRBV21-1 to TRBJ2-1; TRBD1 was called by the table and not checked on the DNA. TRBV21-1 represents a pseudogene. The CDR3 is made up of 18 amino acids. The CDR3 sequence is CASSKVRFFRQGGDEQFF. DNA of the CDR3: TGTGCCAGCAGCAAAGTGAGGTTCTTTAGACAGGGGGGAGATGAGCAGTTCTTC.

V and J are TRBV5-1 and TRBJ1-6, with 8 bases matching TRBD1. Germline assignment: CDR1 SGHRS and CDR2 YFSETQ. Losses at the gene ends were 0 bases for V and 8 bases for J; bases not matched to a gene: 4. The CDR3 length is 15 residues. The CDR3: CASSLAADRDSPLHF. As DNA, the CDR3 is TGCGCCAGCAGCTTGGCCGCGGACAGGGATTCACCCCTCCACTTT.

This clone showed up just once. This chain connects TRBV2 to TRBJ2-5, with D maybe TRBD2 (5 bases). V lost 9 bases and J lost 4, with 15 bases in between. This CDR3 contains 13 residues. CDR1 and CDR2 (germline): SNHLY, FYNNEI. The CDR3 DNA reads TGTGCCAGTGCAAGTGAGGGTCGAGAGACCCAGTACTTC. It specifies CASASEGRETQYF. Variable domain in full (rest from reference TRBV2 and TRBJ2-5): EPEVTQTPSHQVTQMGQEVILRCVPISNHLYFYWYRQILGQKVEFLVSFYNNEISEKSEIFDDQFSVERPDGSNFTLKIRSTKLEDSAMYFCASASEGRETQYFGPGTRLLVL.

The chain uses TRBV29-1 and TRBJ2-7; D is possibly TRBD1 (6 bases). The CDR3 loop spans 13 amino acids. With 1 base removed from V and 5 bases from J, the gap between germline ends came to 12 bases. The germline V gene has CDR1 SQVTM and CDR2 ANQGSEA. The DNA of the CDR3 is TGCAGCGTTGAAGTACAGGGTCTCCACGAGCAGTACTTC. It translates to CSVEVQGLHEQYF.

The chain carries TRBV27 and TRBJ2-2; D possibly corresponds to TRBD2 (6 bases). This CDR3 contains 15 residues. Germline CDR1 reads MNHEY; CDR2 reads SMNVEV (reference sequence). V was pared by 4 bases and J by 3 bases, with 12 bases between. In nucleotides, the CDR3 is TGTGCCAGCAGTTGGGGGGTCCAGGACACCGGGGAGCTGTTTTTT. It codes for CASSWGVQDTGELFF.

CDR3 in amino acids: CASSLQPGGNYGYTF. The CDR3 coding sequence is TGTGCCAGCAGCCTCCAGCCGGGAGGGAACTATGGCTACACCTTC. The chain carries TRBV14 and TRBJ1-2; D gene ambiguous. V was clipped by 4 bases and J by 2 bases, with 14 bases between them. From germline, CDR1 is SGHDN and CDR2 FVKESK. The CDR3 consists of 15 residues.

V gene TRBV6-4 combines with J gene TRBJ1-2, with 12 positions matching TRBD1. The length of the CDR3 is 16 residues. CDR1 and CDR2 (germline): MRHNA, SNTAGT. Unmatched junction bases numbered 11, after V lost 5 bases and J lost 7 bases. The CDR3 here is CASSTYSGTGGGGYTF. For the CDR3, the DNA is TGTGCCAGCAGTACCTACTCCGGGACAGGGGGCGGTGGCTACACCTTC.

The chain joins TRBV28 to TRBJ1-3; D not certain. V lost 6 bases, J lost 0 bases, and 12 bases lay in between. The CDR3 runs 15 residues. The germline CDR1 and CDR2 sequences are MDHEN and SYDVKM. The CDR3: CASRSQVRSGNTIYF. CDR3 coding DNA: TGTGCCAGCAGATCTCAAGTGCGCTCTGGAAACACCATATATTTT.

The genes are TRBV2 and TRBJ2-7, with 16 bases matching TRBD2. Trimming took 6 bases from V and 1 from J; bases not matched to a gene: 9. The CDR3 loop spans 18 amino acids. CDR1 SNHLY and CDR2 FYNNEI come from the germline V gene. CDR3 DNA: TGTGCCAGCAGGGGGACTAGCGGGAGGGCTGGTCTTTCCTACGAGCAGTACTTC. This encodes CASRGTSGRAGLSYEQYF.

The genes are TRBV6-5 and TRBJ1-2; D may be TRBD1 (5 bases). Germline V gene sequence: CDR1 MNHEY, CDR2 SVGAGI. V was pared by 8 bases and J by 2 bases, with 15 bases between. The CDR3 length is 14 residues. The CDR3 loop reads CASGGAQLNYGYTF. CDR3 DNA: TGTGCCAGCGGAGGGGCCCAGCTAAACTATGGCTACACCTTC.

The chain couples TRBV10-3 to TRBJ1-2; unclear D gene. This CDR3 is 14 amino acids long. CDR1 and CDR2 from the germline V gene are ENHRY and SYGVKD. The V gene lost 0 bases and the J gene lost 8 bases, with 13 bases spanning the gap. The CDR3 spells CAISESHGSEGYTF. For the CDR3, the DNA is TGTGCCATCAGTGAGTCCCACGGGTCGGAAGGCTACACCTTC.

This clone occurred once. CDR3 in DNA: TGTGCCAGCAGTGAAGCCTACAGCCCCTACGAGCAGTACTTC. It encodes CASSEAYSPYEQYF. The V and J genes are TRBV2 and TRBJ2-7; D is undetermined. This CDR3 has 14 amino acids. Germline CDR1 SNHLY, CDR2 FYNNEI. With 0 bases removed from V and 2 bases from J, the gap between germline ends came to 8 bases.

The V gene is TRBV7-8, the J gene TRBJ2-7; D is possibly TRBD1 (6 bases). Germline CDR1 and CDR2: SGHVS and FQNEAQ. Trimming left V 4 bases short and J 6 bases short, with 25 bases between. CDR3 size: 17 residues. The chain's CDR3 is CASSSAIAEQGVGEQYF. CDR3 nucleotide sequence: TGTGCCAGCAGCTCGGCGATTGCGGAACAGGGAGTCGGCGAGCAGTACTTC.

The chain's CDR3 is CASSLGTFMNTEAFF. The DNA of the CDR3 is TGCGCCAGCAGCCTAGGGACATTTATGAACACTGAAGCTTTCTTT. The V and J genes are TRBV5-1 and TRBJ1-1; D might be TRBD1 (6 bases). In germline, CDR1 is SGHRS, CDR2 YFSETQ. V lost 4 bases and J lost 0, with 13 bases in between. This CDR3 comprises 15 residues.

The chain links TRBV2 to TRBJ2-2; TRBD1 matches 8 bases. This CDR3 region has 16 residues. From germline, CDR1 is SNHLY and CDR2 FYNNEI. V trimming: 5 bases; J trimming: 1 base; junction bases outside the gene matches: 6. The CDR3, as DNA: TGTGCCAGCAGTCAAACGGGGACAGGGAACACCGGGGAGCTGTTTTTT. Encoded protein: CASSQTGTGNTGELFF.

The chain joins TRBV20-1 to TRBJ2-7, with D possibly TRBD1 on 5 matching bases. The CDR3 is made up of 12 amino acids. V was pared by 3 bases and J by 5 bases, with 11 bases between. Germline V lookup: CDR1 DFQATT, CDR2 SNEGSKA (reference sequence). CDR3 coding DNA: TGCAGTGCTAGTGGCAGGGATCACGAGCAGTACTTC. Residues: CSASGRDHEQYF.

This clone came up once. CDR3 sequence reads: CASRREVDTQYF. In DNA, the CDR3 is TGTGCCAGCAGAAGGGAGGTTGATACGCAGTATTTT. The chain joins TRBV2 to TRBJ2-3, with D possibly TRBD2 on 6 matching bases. The V gene lost 6 bases and the J gene lost 6 bases, with 10 bases spanning the gap. The germline CDR1 and CDR2 sequences are SNHLY and FYNNEI. CDR3 length: 12 amino acids.

The CDR3 loop reads CASSLDGRRGTGELFF. The CDR3 DNA sequence: TGCGCCAGCAGCTTGGACGGGAGACGGGGCACCGGGGAGCTGTTTTTT. The rearrangement links TRBV5-1 to TRBJ2-2; D might be TRBD2 (6 bases). Germline CDR1 reads SGHRS; CDR2 reads YFSETQ. CDR3 length: 16 amino acids. The V gene lost 0 bases and the J gene lost 4 bases, with 13 bases spanning the gap.

The chain has TRBV5-1 and TRBJ1-2; the D is unclear. The length of the CDR3 is 15 residues. V shed 0 bases and J shed 6 bases, with 15 bases lying between them. Germline-derived CDR1 and CDR2 are SGHRS and YFSETQ. CDR3: CASSLGPMSSDGYTF. DNA for the CDR3: TGCGCCAGCAGCTTGGGGCCTATGTCGAGCGATGGCTACACCTTC.

In nucleotides, the CDR3 is TGTGCCAGCAGCCACCCCGAGAGGCCTGAAGCTTTCTTT. This sequence encodes CASSHPERPEAFF. The chain has TRBV3-1 (or the pseudogene TRBV3-2) and TRBJ1-1; no clear D. Germline V lookup: CDR1 LGHDT, CDR2 YNNKEL (reference sequence). V gave up 3 bases and J gave up 6 bases, with 11 bases separating them. The CDR3 is made up of 13 amino acids.

The chain combines TRBV10-2 with TRBJ2-7, with 10 bases matching TRBD2. The junction had 4 bases not matched to a gene; V was cut back by 8 bases and J by 3 bases. Germline assignment: CDR1 WSHSY and CDR2 SAAADI. CDR3 length: 13 residues. CDR3 bases: TGCGCCAGCTCGGGACTAGCGAGCTACGAGCAGTACTTC. Amino acid sequence: CASSGLASYEQYF.

The V gene is TRBV29-1, the J gene TRBJ1-3, with a tentative D call TRBD1 (5 bases). Germline values: CDR1 SQVTM, CDR2 ANQGSEA. Between the trimmed V and J ends, which lost 8 bases and 0 bases, there was a span of 11 bases. The CDR3 is 13 residues long. The CDR3 region is CSFQGSSGNTIYF. The CDR3 DNA is TGCAGCTTTCAGGGTTCCTCTGGAAACACCATATATTTT.

The chain carries TRBV28 and TRBJ1-1, with D perhaps matching TRBD1 (6 bases). V shed 2 bases and J shed 7 bases, with 14 bases lying between them. CDR3 length: 14 residues. Per the germline V gene, CDR1 is MDHEN and CDR2 is SYDVKM. The CDR3 is CASSLDDRSGEAFF. The DNA for the CDR3 is TGTGCCAGCAGTTTAGACGACAGGTCGGGTGAAGCTTTCTTT.

The DNA for the CDR3 is TGTGCCACGATGGATGGGGCCTCGACCGTCCTTTACGATGGCTACACCTTC. Residues: CATMDGASTVLYDGYTF. The V and J genes are TRBV15 and TRBJ1-2, with D maybe TRBD1 (5 bases). V dropped 9 bases and J dropped 6 bases, with 29 bases sitting between them. Germline loops: CDR1 LNHNV, CDR2 YYDKDF (reference sequence). This CDR3 has 17 amino acids.